Below, 19 T cell receptor beta chains from the same sample are listed, as sequenced in a study of T cells in Graves' hyperthyroidism and ophthalmopathy (dated by TCRdb to the late 2010s). Library generation was performed with multiplex PCR. The sequencer listed for this sample is Illumina HiSeq 2000. The TCR beta CDR3 regions were amplified from the RNA transcripts. The first round of RT-PCR for the TCR CDR3 was performed with the HTBI primer set and the Qiagen OneStep RT-PCR kit. TCRdb reanalyzed the raw reads on its own, using fastp at Q25 for trimming and MiXCR for clone calling, and kept in-frame beta chains. One record per CDR3 amino acid sequence lists the most common genes and DNA. The sample contains about 350,000 distinct CDR3 sequences, roughly 15% of them found a single time. The ten biggest clones cover roughly a fifth of the sample. Material for sequencing was blood. These receptors were collected from a woman aged 55 to 70 with Graves' ophthalmopathy.

This clonotype occurred many times. The chain links TRBV3-1 to TRBJ2-1; 10 positions match TRBD2. Per germline, CDR1 LGHDT and CDR2 YNNKEL (reference sequence). After removal of 6 bases from V and 6 bases from J, the junction contained 8 bases not matched to a gene. This CDR3 has 15 residues. CDR3 DNA: TGTGCCAGCAGTCGGCTAGCGGGAGTTTCCAATGAGCAGTTCTTC. Translating it yields CASSRLAGVSNEQFF.

This clonotype came up once. The V gene is TRBV4-1, the J gene TRBJ2-7; the D gene is possibly TRBD2 (5 bases). CDR1 MGHRA and CDR2 YSYEKL come from the germline V gene. V lost 4 bases, J lost 2 bases, and 18 bases lay in between. The CDR3 length is 16 residues. DNA of the CDR3: TGCGCCAGCAGCCCGGGGTCGGGGATCCTGACCTACGAGCAGTACTTC. Translating gives CASSPGSGILTYEQYF.

In regard to this clonotype: With a much larger clone just one base away, this may be a read error. The chain couples TRBV12-3 or TRBV12-4 to TRBJ2-1, with D unclear. Trimming took 5 bases from V and 6 from J, leaving 11 bases between them. This CDR3 has 13 residues. The CDR3 sequence: CASSQSACNEQFF. For the CDR3, the DNA is TGTGCCAGCAGTCAGTCGGCGTGCAATGAGCAGTTCTTC.

This clonotype was recorded at least ten times. V gene TRBV5-1 combines with J gene TRBJ2-1; 8 bases line up with TRBD2. Germline CDR1 SGHRS, CDR2 YFSETQ. The length of the CDR3 is 16 residues. The ends lost 4 bases at V and 7 bases at J; junction bases unmatched: 13. CDR3 residues: CASSGRSREGRNEQFF. CDR3 DNA sequence: TGCGCCAGCAGCGGACGTAGCCGGGAGGGCCGTAATGAGCAGTTCTTC.

V is TRBV7-3 and J is TRBJ2-1; 7 nucleotides line up with TRBD2. Looked up from germline, CDR1 is SGHTA and CDR2 is FQGTGA. Unmatched junction bases numbered 7, after V lost 5 bases and J lost 3 bases. The CDR3 extends over 15 amino acids. This CDR3 reads CASSLAEGHYNEQFF. CDR3 sequence (DNA): TGTGCCAGCAGCCTAGCGGAAGGCCACTACAATGAGCAGTTCTTC.

This clonotype showed up just a few times. CDR3 sequence (DNA): TGTGCCAGTAGGCCAACTAGCGGGAGGGCCTTCGGGGAGCAGTTCTTC. The encoded protein is CASRPTSGRAFGEQFF. The chain combines TRBV19 with TRBJ2-1; 13 bases align to TRBD2. Germline V gene sequence: CDR1 LNHDA, CDR2 SQIVND (reference sequence). Germline trimming cut 6 bases from V and 10 bases from J; bases unmatched to any gene: 12. This CDR3 region has 16 residues.

Many counts were recorded for this clonotype. The chain links TRBV7-2 to TRBJ1-5; the D gene is possibly TRBD1 (6 bases). There are 15 residues in the CDR3. The ends were cut back, 2 bases at V and 5 bases at J, with 13 bases in the middle. CDR1 and CDR2 from the germline V gene are SGHTA and FQGNSA. The CDR3 nucleotides are TGTGCCAGCAGCTTACGGGCAGGGGTGGATCAGCCCCAGCATTTT. It is translated as CASSLRAGVDQPQHF.

This clonotype was observed a handful of times. The V call is TRBV27, the J call TRBJ2-1, with D perhaps matching TRBD2 (6 bases). This CDR3 is 15 amino acids long. Per germline, CDR1 MNHEY and CDR2 SMNVEV (reference sequence). Trimming pared 6 bases from V and 2 bases from J, leaving 14 bases between. CDR3 region: CASSRDSQAYNEQFF. In DNA form, the CDR3 reads TGTGCCAGCAGCCGGGACTCTCAGGCCTACAATGAGCAGTTCTTC.

This rearrangement joins TRBV27 to TRBJ2-1; 16 bases fit TRBD2. This CDR3 has 18 amino acids. Germline trimming cut 4 bases from V and 8 bases from J; bases unmatched to any gene: 11. Germline values: CDR1 MNHEY, CDR2 SMNVEV (reference sequence). The CDR3 DNA sequence: TGTGCCAGCAGTTCGGCCGGGACTAGCGGGAGGGCCGTGGATGAGCAGTTCTTC. Amino acids: CASSSAGTSGRAVDEQFF.

Many counts were recorded for this clonotype. The J gene is TRBJ2-7, the V gene TRBV11-2, with no clear D. V was cut by 5 bases and J by 2 bases, with 10 bases left in between. CDR3 length: 13 amino acids. Germline CDR1 reads SGHAT; CDR2 reads FQNNGV. This CDR3 is CASSRRLAYEQYF. CDR3 DNA: TGTGCCAGCAGCCGTCGGTTGGCCTACGAGCAGTACTTC.

This clonotype was recorded a few times. The chain joins TRBV19 to TRBJ2-1; 7 nucleotides align to TRBD2. The germline CDR1 and CDR2 sequences are LNHDA and SQIVND (reference sequence). The J segment lost 5 bases and the V segment lost 5 bases, leaving 9 bases of the junction unmatched. This CDR3 is 15 amino acids long. CDR3 DNA: TGTGCCAGTAGTCGGTTGAGTCTAGCGGACAATGAGCAGTTCTTC. Translated, it gives CASSRLSLADNEQFF.

The table lists this clonotype with many counts. The V gene is TRBV28, the J gene TRBJ2-5; 7 bases match TRBD2. The CDR3 totals 16 residues. Germline CDR1 and CDR2: MDHEN and SYDVKM. V shed 5 bases and J 4 bases; nucleotides not matched to a gene: 13. In DNA, the CDR3 is TGTGCCAGCAGTCCACCGCCCTCGGGGGGAGGAGAGACCCAGTACTTC. It specifies CASSPPPSGGGETQYF. Based on the CDR3 plus reference TRBV28 and TRBJ2-5, the full variable domain is DVKVTQSSRYLVKRTGEKVFLECVQDMDHENMFWYRQDPGLGLRLIYFSYDVKMKEKGDIPEGYSVSREKKERFSLILESASTNQTSMYLCASSPPPSGGGETQYFGPGTRLLVL.

This sequence joins TRBV5-6 and TRBJ2-1; 11 bases agree with TRBD2. The germline gives CDR1 SGHDT, CDR2 YYEEEE. The CDR3 runs to 17 residues. Trimming cost V 0 bases and J 7 bases; bases outside gene matches: 9. The CDR3 loop is CASSLELAGAVRNEQFF. CDR3 nucleotides: TGTGCCAGCAGCTTGGAACTAGCGGGAGCGGTTAGGAATGAGCAGTTCTTC.

The CDR3 is CSARLYRDRNTGELFF. The CDR3 DNA sequence: TGCAGTGCTAGACTTTATAGGGACCGAAACACCGGGGAGCTGTTTTTT. V gene TRBV20-1 combines with J gene TRBJ2-2; tentatively, D is TRBD1 or TRBD2 (5 bases each). Trimming stripped 2 bases from V and 2 bases from J, with 15 bases between. CDR1 is DFQATT and CDR2 is SNEGSKA in the germline V gene (reference sequence). The CDR3 has 16 amino acids.

As DNA, the CDR3 is TGCGCCAGCAGTGAGTCGTTAGGTGGGCCCTACGAGCAGTACTTC. This codes for CASSESLGGPYEQYF. This chain joins TRBV10-1 and TRBJ2-7; D is undetermined. This CDR3 contains 15 residues. In germline, CDR1 is WNHNN, CDR2 SYGVQD (reference sequence). Trimming pared 0 bases from V and 2 bases from J, leaving 11 bases between.

The rearrangement joins TRBV20-1 to TRBJ2-7, with 9 bases that match TRBD2. The ends lost 3 bases at V and 3 bases at J; junction bases unmatched: 9. Germline lookup yields CDR1 DFQATT and CDR2 SNEGSKA (reference sequence). The CDR3 length is 15 residues. CDR3 region: CSARTSGPLYYEQYF. As DNA, the CDR3 is TGCAGTGCTAGGACTAGCGGTCCTCTATACTACGAGCAGTACTTC.

This chain uses TRBV19 with TRBJ1-5; 7 bases match TRBD1. V was clipped by 5 bases and J by 6 bases; unmatched bases: 7. Germline V CDR1 and CDR2: LNHDA, SQIVND (reference sequence). The CDR3 runs to 14 residues. CDR3: CASSASGGRQPQHF. The CDR3 DNA follows: TGTGCCAGTAGTGCTTCAGGGGGTCGTCAGCCCCAGCATTTT.

In this sample, this clonotype turned up many times. V gene TRBV28 combines with J gene TRBJ2-7; 8 bases match TRBD2. Germline V lookup: CDR1 MDHEN, CDR2 SYDVKM. V trimming: 6 bases; J trimming: 6 bases; junction bases outside the gene matches: 13. The CDR3 spans 15 residues. The CDR3 protein is CASSPRAGGPAEQYF. DNA for the CDR3: TGTGCCAGCAGCCCGCGGGCGGGAGGCCCCGCCGAGCAGTACTTC.

This clonotype was observed a handful of times. This rearrangement joins TRBV29-1 to TRBJ2-3; TRBD2 matches at 10 bases. Unmatched junction bases numbered 9, after V lost 4 bases and J lost 5 bases. Germline V lookup: CDR1 SQVTM, CDR2 ANQGSEA. CDR3 length equals 15 residues. The DNA of the CDR3 is TGCAGCGTTGGGGGAGCGGGAGGGCCGCTAGATACGCAGTATTTT. Encoded protein: CSVGGAGGPLDTQYF.